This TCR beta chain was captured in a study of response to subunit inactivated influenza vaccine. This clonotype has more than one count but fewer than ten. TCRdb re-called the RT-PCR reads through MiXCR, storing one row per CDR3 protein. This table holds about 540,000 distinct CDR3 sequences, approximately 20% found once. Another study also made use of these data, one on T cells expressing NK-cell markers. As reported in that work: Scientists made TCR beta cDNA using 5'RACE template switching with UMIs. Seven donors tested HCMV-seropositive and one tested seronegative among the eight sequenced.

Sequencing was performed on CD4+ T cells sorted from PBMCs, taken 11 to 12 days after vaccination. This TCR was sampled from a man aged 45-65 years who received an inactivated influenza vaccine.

In DNA, the CDR3 is TGTGCCAGCAGCCAAGATGGGGTTAGCCTGAGCTCCTACGAGCAGTACTTC. This translates into CASSQDGVSLSSYEQYF. J is TRBJ2-7 and V is TRBV3-1, with no clear D. V lost 0 bases and J 0 bases, leaving 15 bases between the germline ends. Germline-derived CDR1 and CDR2 are LGHDT and YNNKEL (reference sequence). The CDR3 length is 17 residues.